These 10 T cell receptor beta chains share one sample of origin, sequenced in a study of monozygotic twins with inflammatory bowel disease. Following a re-call of the 5' RACE reads, TCRdb has one entry per CDR3 protein and lacks DNA. The sample's table shows about 380,000 distinct CDR3 sequences. The sequenced material came from blood. The receptors here all came from a human donor with ulcerative colitis or Crohn's disease, or a healthy co-twin of an affected twin (not recorded which).

The chain links TRBV27 to TRBJ2-7; TCRdb returns TRBD1, unconfirmable since there is no DNA. CDR1 MNHEY and CDR2 SMNVEV come from the germline V gene (reference sequence). The CDR3 has 17 residues. The CDR3 protein is CASSPYIQGGISYEQYF.

The chain couples TRBV11-3 to TRBJ2-1. This CDR3 spans 15 amino acids. Germline assignment: CDR1 SGHNT and CDR2 YENEEA. The CDR3 spells CASSLGTSPYNEQFF.

The chain recombines TRBV18 with TRBJ2-7. The germline gives CDR1 KGHSH, CDR2 LQKENI. The CDR3 has 13 amino acids. CDR3 sequence: CASSPQDYYEQYF.

V usage is TRBV5-1 and J usage is TRBJ2-1. Germline-derived CDR1 and CDR2 are SGHRS and YFSETQ. The CDR3 runs 15 residues. The chain's CDR3 is CASSLVVSENNEQFF.

The chain combines TRBV11-3 with TRBJ2-1. The CDR3 consists of 17 residues. Germline assignment: CDR1 SGHNT and CDR2 YENEEA. CDR3 sequence reads: CASSLDSSGTLWNEQFF.

The V gene is TRBV7-3, the J gene TRBJ1-2; the D gene TCRdb calls, TRBD1, cannot be checked with no DNA. Germline values: CDR1 SGHTA, CDR2 FQGTGA. This CDR3 spans 15 amino acids. CDR3 sequence reads: CASSLTMSDRDGYTF.

The chain has TRBV18 and TRBJ2-1; TCRdb's D gene call, TRBD1, goes unchecked for lack of DNA. The CDR3 length is 19 residues. CDR1 is KGHSH and CDR2 is LQKENI in the germline V gene. CDR3: CASSPPGSRRGGRYNEQFF.

V and J are TRBV18 and TRBJ2-1; there is no DNA to check the TCRdb D call of TRBD2. Germline CDR1 reads KGHSH; CDR2 reads LQKENI. The length of the CDR3 is 18 residues. The CDR3 loop reads CASSPPGTLAGALNEQFF.

The gene calls are TRBV2 and TRBJ2-1. Germline CDR1 and CDR2: SNHLY and FYNNEI. CDR3 size: 13 residues. The CDR3 loop is CASSEEESNEQFF.

The chain recombines TRBV7-9 with TRBJ2-1; TCRdb's D gene call, TRBD1, goes unchecked for lack of DNA. CDR1 and CDR2 (germline): SEHNR, FQNEAQ (reference sequence). The CDR3 is 15 amino acids. The CDR3 sequence: CASSSGRDTHNEQFF.